This T cell receptor beta chain was observed in a study of blood T cell repertoires in COVID-19. This clone was recorded a few times. In the authors' workflow: Cell counts per sample came from amplifying reference gene primers. Here immunoSEQ multiplex PCR was the method, and the copy in TCRdb shows in-frame clones only, minus some. D and trimming come from the DNA, and the V and J calls and clone size come from that table. The sample includes around 70,000 clones, approximately 80% of them seen just once. V shed 8 bases and J shed 4 bases, with 18 bases lying between them. CDR3 size: 15 residues. CDR1 is WSHSY, CDR2 SAAADI, per germline.

The sequence derives from a man older than 75 with acute or convalescent COVID-19. The genes are TRBV10-2 and TRBJ1-5, with D unresolved. Sequencing was done on a sample of peripheral blood. CDR3: CASGVSGGPNQPQHF. The CDR3 nucleotides read TGCGCCAGCGGAGTCTCCGGCGGGCCAAATCAGCCCCAGCATTTT.